A selection of T cell receptor beta chains follows, all from one sample in a study of neurological immune-mediated disorders. TCRdb itself ran the 5' RACE reads through MiXCR, one entry per CDR3 protein. Here the sample spans about 41,000 distinct CDR3 sequences, about 13% being singletons. The sequenced material came from PBMCs. The receptors originated from a female donor in good health. CDR3s include the opening cysteine and the closing phenylalanine or tryptophan.

TRBJ1-5,TRBV5-1,CASSLGESHQPQHF
TRBJ1-1,TRBV24-1,CATRGEGDTEAFF
TRBJ1-1,TRBV5-1,CASSSGQVSSTEAFF
TRBJ1-2,TRBV27,CASSSGHYGYTF
TRBJ1-6,TRBV7-8,CASRSTGGNYNSPLHF
TRBJ1-1,TRBV5-1,CASSSSDRIMNTEAFF
TRBJ2-1,TRBV5-1,CASSKTGGGNEQFF
TRBJ2-7,TRBV18,CASSPPSFPYEQYF
TRBJ2-7,TRBV5-1,CASSKTLPGTGAWKQYF
TRBJ2-4,TRBV29-1,CSVARDGNIQYF
TRBJ2-1,TRBV6-4,CASSDRAGEQFF
TRBJ2-1,TRBV18,CASSPPGGSYNEQFF
TRBJ2-7,TRBV5-6,CASSLAAGAPLEQYF
TRBJ2-7,TRBV9,CASSVQGQGSHEQYF
TRBJ1-1,TRBV12-3/TRBV12-4,CASSIGQVRAFF
TRBJ2-2,TRBV6-1,CASRGVQGVTGELFF
TRBJ2-7,TRBV3-1,CASSQTPGPMEQYF
TRBJ1-1,TRBV29-1,CSGGTGGTEAFF
TRBJ2-1,TRBV11-1,CASSFRGNYNEQFF
TRBJ2-7,TRBV5-1,CASSLKESYEQYF
TRBJ2-2,TRBV20-1,CSAPQDTGELFF
TRBJ2-5,TRBV6-5,CASSRGAAETQYF
TRBJ2-1,TRBV2,CASSGLASSYNEQFF
TRBJ2-5,TRBV5-1,CASSLLRGGMGETQYF
TRBJ2-4,TRBV21-1,CASSKGLRGLNIQYF